Presented here are 21 T cell receptor beta chains from one specimen sequenced in a study of blood T cell dynamics during melanoma immunotherapy. The time point was: pre-treatment baseline. Clones were sequenced by immunoSEQ multiplex PCR, and TCRdb holds only the in-frame ones, with some missing. The sample records some 13,000 clones, about 92% being singletons. Sequenced material: effector memory CD8+ T cells from blood, taken from a patient treated with checkpoint blockade. The source of these receptors is a human donor with melanoma.

The chain uses TRBV4-2 and TRBJ1-1; 7 bases match TRBD1. CDR1 and CDR2 from the germline V gene are LGHNA and YNFKEQ. This CDR3 has 15 residues. V dropped 3 bases and J dropped 1; count of bases not matched to a gene: 5. The CDR3 sequence is CASSHSGTANTEAFF. The CDR3 DNA sequence: TGTGCCAGCAGCCATTCCGGGACAGCGAACACTGAAGCTTTCTTT.

J is TRBJ2-2 and V is TRBV7-8; D unresolved. Germline loops: CDR1 SGHVS, CDR2 FQNEAQ. This CDR3 has 16 amino acids. V was clipped by 4 bases and J by 7 bases, with 19 bases between them. The CDR3 loop reads CASSSAAGRQNGELFF. For the CDR3, the DNA is TGTGCCAGCAGCTCCGCGGCTGGGCGTCAGAACGGGGAGCTGTTTTTT.

The count of this clone is one. This chain connects TRBV27 to TRBJ2-1, with D perhaps matching TRBD2 (7 bases). Trimming cost V 3 bases and J 7 bases, with 13 bases left between them. The CDR3 loop spans 14 amino acids. From germline, CDR1 is MNHEY and CDR2 SMNVEV (reference sequence). The DNA for the CDR3 is TGTGCCAGCAGTTTGGGACAAGCGGGGAATGAGCAGTTCTTC. This codes for CASSLGQAGNEQFF.

The chain has TRBV4-1 and TRBJ2-3; a possible D gene is TRBD1 (6 bases). Germline-derived CDR1 and CDR2 are MGHRA and YSYEKL. V lost 1 base to trimming and J lost 6 bases, with 14 bases between them. The CDR3 is 15 residues long. The CDR3 here is CASSQGPGTSDTQYF. The CDR3 DNA is TGCGCCAGCAGCCAAGGCCCCGGGACAAGCGATACGCAGTATTTT.

This chain joins TRBV27 and TRBJ1-4; the D is unclear. With 5 bases removed from V and 7 bases from J, the gap between germline ends came to 14 bases. The CDR3 loop spans 14 amino acids. CDR1 and CDR2 (germline): MNHEY, SMNVEV (reference sequence). The CDR3 region has the DNA TGTGCCAGCAGTCCCCAGACTCGTGGTGAAAAACTGTTTTTT. Translation: CASSPQTRGEKLFF.

This clone was counted a single time. V is TRBV13 and J is TRBJ2-7; 9 nucleotides line up with TRBD1. There are 15 residues in the CDR3. Trimming cost V 5 bases and J 0 bases; bases outside gene matches: 5. Germline V gives CDR1 PRHDT, CDR2 FYEKMQ (reference sequence). The DNA for the CDR3 is TGTGCCAGCAGCCCGGACAGGGGAGCCTCCTACGAGCAGTACTTC. This encodes CASSPDRGASYEQYF.

This rearrangement joins TRBV21-1 to TRBJ2-5. The J call is uncertain, as TRBJ2-7 better fits the DNA end. TRBV21-1 is a recognized pseudogene. The CDR3 is 13 residues long. In nucleotides, the CDR3 is TGTGCCAGCAGCAAACACGGGGGCTACGAGCAGTACTTC. It codes for CASSKHGGYEQYF.

This sequence joins TRBV2 and TRBJ2-3, with a weak D call TRBD2 (6 bases). The CDR3 covers 14 residues. Per germline, CDR1 SNHLY and CDR2 FYNNEI. V was pared by 6 bases and J by 8 bases, with 18 bases between. The CDR3 sequence is CASSPGAGWGTQYF. In DNA, the CDR3 is TGTGCCAGCAGCCCGGGCGCGGGGTGGGGTACGCAGTATTTT.

The chain employs TRBV27 and TRBJ2-5, with 7 bases matching TRBD1. The CDR3 is 14 amino acids. Germline CDR1 reads MNHEY; CDR2 reads SMNVEV (reference sequence). V lost 6 bases and J lost 0; bases outside the gene matches: 4. In DNA form, the CDR3 reads TGTGCCAGCAGCTTACAGGGGTACCAAGAGACCCAGTACTTC. This translates into CASSLQGYQETQYF.

This clone was observed once. V gene TRBV7-6 combines with J gene TRBJ1-4; TRBD1 aligns across 7 bases. J was trimmed by 5 bases and V by 0 bases; bases with no gene match: 6. CDR3 length: 16 amino acids. Germline CDR1 and CDR2: SGHVS and FNYEAQ. The CDR3 nucleotides are TGTGCCAGCAGCTTAGCGGGAGACAGGGAAAATGAAAAACTGTTTTTT. Its protein is CASSLAGDRENEKLFF. Based on the CDR3 plus reference TRBV7-6 and TRBJ1-4, the full variable domain is GAGVSQSPRYKVTKRGQDVALRCDPISGHVSLYWYRQALGQGPEFLTYFNYEAQQDKSGLPNDRFSAERPEGSISTLTIQRTEQRDSAMYRCASSLAGDRENEKLFFGSGTQLSVL.

The chain joins TRBV11-2 to TRBJ2-5; D is uncertain. Gene TRBJ2-7 matches the end of the DNA better, so the J call may be wrong. Looked up from germline, CDR1 is SGHAT and CDR2 is FQNNGV. The CDR3 is made up of 13 amino acids. DNA for the CDR3: TGTGCCAGCAGCTTAGGGTTACCCTACGAGCAGTACTTC. Its translation is CASSLGLPYEQYF.

The rearrangement links TRBV5-6 to TRBJ2-7; 14 nucleotides match TRBD2. Germline assignment: CDR1 SGHDT and CDR2 YYEEEE. Trimming at V came to 4 bases and at J to 0 bases, leaving 6 bases not matched to a gene. The CDR3 covers 17 residues. Written as DNA, the CDR3 is TGTGCCAGCAGCCCGGGACTAGCGGGAGCTGTCTCCTACGAGCAGTACTTC. Protein: CASSPGLAGAVSYEQYF.

The rearrangement joins TRBV7-6 to TRBJ2-5; weak D call: TRBD1 (5 bases). The CDR3 loop spans 17 amino acids. Trimming removed 2 bases at V and 5 bases at J, with 21 bases between. CDR1 is SGHVS, CDR2 FNYEAQ, per germline. This chain's CDR3 is CASSLTEEAGMEETQYF. In DNA, the CDR3 is TGTGCCAGCAGCTTAACCGAAGAGGCAGGGATGGAGGAGACCCAGTACTTC.

The sample holds a few counts of this clone. The chain joins TRBV19 to TRBJ1-5, with 11 bases lining up with TRBD1. Trimming removed 10 bases from V and 5 bases from J; junction bases left unmatched: 4. The CDR3 sequence is 13 residues long. Germline CDR1 LNHDA, CDR2 SQIVND (reference sequence). CDR3 residues: CATWTGGHQPQHF. In nucleotides, the CDR3 is TGTGCCACCTGGACAGGGGGCCATCAGCCCCAGCATTTT.

This clone was found once. This sequence joins TRBV4-1 and TRBJ2-7; D gene uncertain. This CDR3 is built from 14 residues. V dropped 0 bases and J dropped 3 bases, with 9 bases sitting between them. Germline V gene lookup returns CDR1 MGHRA and CDR2 YSYEKL. DNA of the CDR3: TGCGCCAGCAGCCAAGAACGTGGCAGCTACGAGCAGTACTTC. It translates to CASSQERGSYEQYF.

The chain uses TRBV5-6 and TRBJ2-1, with 11 bases identical to TRBD2. CDR1 is SGHDT and CDR2 is YYEEEE in the germline V gene. The CDR3 length is 15 residues. V shed 4 bases and J 9 bases; nucleotides not matched to a gene: 9. As DNA, the CDR3 is TGTGCCAGCAGCACACAGACTAGCGGGATTTTTGAGCAGTTCTTC. It encodes CASSTQTSGIFEQFF.

The chain has TRBV5-1 and TRBJ2-3; 11 nucleotides align to TRBD1. The ends lost 0 bases at V and 5 bases at J; junction bases unmatched: 8. CDR1 is SGHRS and CDR2 is YFSETQ in the germline V gene. This CDR3 is built from 17 residues. CDR3 residues: CASSLVGQGEVEDTQYF. The CDR3 coding sequence is TGCGCCAGCAGCTTGGTGGGACAGGGGGAGGTGGAAGATACGCAGTATTTT.

The chain is built from TRBV14 and TRBJ2-5, with D possibly being TRBD2 (5 bases). Trimming left V 1 base short and J 5 bases short, with 14 bases between. The CDR3 is made up of 15 amino acids. Germline V gene sequence: CDR1 SGHDN, CDR2 FVKESK. The CDR3 nucleotides read TGTGCCAGCAGCCAAGGGGCGTCAAGGAGGGAGACCCAGTACTTC. Protein: CASSQGASRRETQYF.

CDR3 bases: TGCGCCAGCAGCCAAGAGGTGGGGGCCTATGGCTACACCTTC. It specifies CASSQEVGAYGYTF. This chain links TRBV4-3 with TRBJ1-2; perhaps TRBD1 as D (6 bases). Trimming pared 0 bases from V and 4 bases from J, leaving 9 bases between. The CDR3 extends over 14 amino acids. The V gene's germline CDR1 is LGHNA and CDR2 YSLEER.

The gene calls are TRBV15 and TRBJ2-7; tentatively, D is TRBD1 or TRBD2 (5 bases each). The V end was cut by 2 bases, the J end by 3 bases, with 23 bases between. The germline V gene has CDR1 LNHNV and CDR2 YYDKDF (reference sequence). The CDR3 contains 18 residues. The CDR3, as DNA: TGTGCCACCAGCAGATTCGAGAGTAAGACAGCCCGGGACTACGAGCAGTACTTC. Translation gives CATSRFESKTARDYEQYF.

The rearrangement uses TRBV4-3 and TRBJ2-5; 8 bases agree with TRBD2. The end of the DNA fits TRBJ2-7 better, so the J call may be wrong. Looked up from germline, CDR1 is LGHNA and CDR2 is YSLEER. CDR3 length: 18 amino acids. CDR3 DNA: TGCGCCAGCAGCCAAGATGTAGGGCTAGCGGGCCGCTCCTACGAGCAGTACTTC. Translating gives CASSQDVGLAGRSYEQYF.